These 29 T cell receptor beta chains originate from one sample sequenced in a study. One entry per CDR3 protein results from TCRdb running MiXCR on the 5' RACE reads. The sample shows approximately 50,000 distinct CDR3 sequences, around 21% of them seen only once. Tregs were sorted as CD4+CD25+CD127-/low cells. Sequencing input: tumor-infiltrating Tregs sorted from the breast tumor. The receptor source for this set is a female donor with breast cancer.

This clonotype was picked up a small number of times. The rearrangement uses TRBV4-1 and TRBJ2-3, with 15 bases matching TRBD2. Per the germline V gene, CDR1 is MGHRA and CDR2 is YSYEKL. V was clipped by 4 bases and J by 2 bases; unmatched bases: 7. This CDR3 has 18 amino acids. The CDR3 nucleotides are TGCGCCAGCAGCCCCGGACTAGCGGGAGGGTTTCTCACAGATACGCAGTATTTT. This encodes CASSPGLAGGFLTDTQYF.

CDR3 sequence (DNA): TGTGCCAGCACCCGTCAGATCATGAACACTGAAGCTTTCTTT. Protein product: CASTRQIMNTEAFF. The J gene is TRBJ1-1, the V gene TRBV7-9; D not resolved. The CDR3 has 14 amino acids. Germline lookup yields CDR1 SEHNR and CDR2 FQNEAQ (reference sequence). V dropped 7 bases and J dropped 0 bases, with 12 bases sitting between them.

V is TRBV5-1 and J is TRBJ2-1; TRBD2 is a possible D gene (5 bases). The CDR3 length is 17 residues. Trimming stripped 2 bases from V and 0 bases from J, with 15 bases between. In germline, CDR1 is SGHRS, CDR2 YFSETQ. The CDR3 sequence: CASSFHAAGGSYNEQFF. As DNA, the CDR3 is TGCGCCAGCAGCTTCCATGCCGCCGGAGGCTCCTACAATGAGCAGTTCTTC.

The chain joins TRBV4-3 to TRBJ1-1, with D uncertain. The germline V gene encodes CDR1 LGHNA and CDR2 YSLEER. Between the trimmed V and J ends, which lost 2 bases and 3 bases, there was a span of 13 bases. CDR3 length equals 15 residues. CDR3 residues: CASSQTRVRDTEAFF. DNA for the CDR3: TGCGCCAGCAGCCAAACGAGGGTTCGGGACACTGAAGCTTTCTTT.

This chain uses TRBV7-9 with TRBJ1-1; D call uncertain. The germline V gene has CDR1 SEHNR and CDR2 FQNEAQ (reference sequence). The CDR3 sequence is 13 residues long. Trimming shortened V by 6 bases and J by 2 bases, and 10 bases separated the two germline ends. The CDR3 DNA sequence: TGTGCCAGCAGTCCAGAGGGTAACACTGAAGCTTTCTTT. Translation: CASSPEGNTEAFF.

Ten or more counts support this clonotype. V and J are TRBV4-3 and TRBJ2-1, with D unresolved. V was clipped by 0 bases and J by 9 bases, with 9 bases between them. CDR1 and CDR2 from the germline V gene are LGHNA and YSLEER. The CDR3 runs to 13 residues. The DNA of the CDR3 is TGCGCCAGCAGCCAAGAAATCCCCAGTGAGCAGTTCTTC. This gives the protein CASSQEIPSEQFF.

Judged by abundance, this clonotype is medium-sized (0.01 to 0.1%). The chain uses TRBV6-2 or TRBV6-3 and TRBJ1-1; the D is unclear. The CDR3 contains 15 residues. Germline V gene data show CDR1 as MNHEY and CDR2 as SVGEGT. V was pared by 2 bases and J by 4 bases, with 14 bases between. CDR3: CASSYPASVGTEAFF. The DNA for the CDR3 is TGTGCCAGCAGTTACCCAGCCTCCGTCGGCACTGAAGCTTTCTTT.

This clonotype was detected ten times or more. V and J are TRBV7-2 and TRBJ2-1; D perhaps matches TRBD2 (7 bases). The CDR3 loop spans 14 amino acids. The germline CDR1 and CDR2 sequences are SGHTA and FQGNSA. Trimming removed 1 base from V and 10 bases from J, with 14 bases in between. CDR3 amino acids: CASSLGIGGGEQFF. The CDR3 bases are TGTGCCAGCAGCTTAGGTATAGGGGGAGGGGAGCAGTTCTTC.

This clonotype was found many times. This chain links TRBV29-1 with TRBJ2-1, with TRBD2 identical over 12 bases. J lost 0 bases, V lost 6 bases, and 12 bases had no gene match. The CDR3 consists of 18 residues. From germline, CDR1 is SQVTM and CDR2 ANQGSEA. CDR3 loop: CSVYPGTSGSSSYNEQFF. CDR3 nucleotides: TGCAGCGTATACCCCGGGACTAGCGGGTCAAGCTCCTACAATGAGCAGTTCTTC.

V is TRBV7-3 and J is TRBJ2-2, with 7 bases aligning to TRBD1. The V and J ends lost 8 bases and 7 bases, in that order; junction bases with no gene match: 10. From germline, CDR1 is SGHTA and CDR2 FQGTGA. The CDR3 contains 14 residues. The DNA of the CDR3 is TGTGCCAGCGCTCAGGGGGAACGAGGCGGGGAGCTGTTTTTT. This sequence encodes CASAQGERGGELFF.

This sequence joins TRBV18 and TRBJ1-1; 7 positions match TRBD1. The V and J ends lost 3 bases and 1 base, in that order; junction bases with no gene match: 2. CDR3 length: 14 amino acids. Germline values: CDR1 KGHSH, CDR2 LQKENI. CDR3 amino acids: CASSPTGRNTEAFF. The CDR3 DNA reads TGTGCCAGCTCACCGACAGGGAGGAACACTGAAGCTTTCTTT. The full variable domain, with the rest looked up from reference TRBV18 and TRBJ1-1, is NAGVMQNPRHLVRRRGQEARLRCSPMKGHSHVYWYRQLPEEGLKFMVYLQKENIIDESGMPKERFSAEFPKEGPSILRIQQVVRGDSAAYFCASSPTGRNTEAFFGQGTRLTVV.

In this sample, this clonotype turned up many times. V is TRBV15 and J is TRBJ1-4; no firm D call. This CDR3 has 14 residues. The ends were cut back, 0 bases at V and 4 bases at J, with 6 bases in the middle. The germline CDR1 and CDR2 sequences are LNHNV and YYDKDF (reference sequence). CDR3 in DNA: TGTGCCACCAGCAGAGAGAGATTTAATGAAAAACTGTTTTTT. Residues: CATSRERFNEKLFF.

This clonotype was counted a few times. The chain uses TRBV7-8 and TRBJ1-5; 7 bases are shared with TRBD1. The CDR3 contains 16 residues. The germline V gene has CDR1 SGHVS and CDR2 FQNEAQ. Germline trimming cut 5 bases from V and 1 base from J; bases unmatched to any gene: 8. For the CDR3, the DNA is TGTGCCAGCAGCCGTGACAGGGCCTTAAGCAATCAGCCCCAGCATTTT. It is translated as CASSRDRALSNQPQHF.

The chain is built from TRBV7-9 and TRBJ2-7; 11 bases are a match to TRBD1. From germline, CDR1 is SEHNR and CDR2 FQNEAQ (reference sequence). The CDR3 consists of 16 residues. Germline trimming cut 2 bases from V and 2 bases from J; bases unmatched to any gene: 5. DNA for the CDR3: TGTGCCAGCAGCTTAAGTAGGACAGGGGGCACCTACGAGCAGTACTTC. This sequence encodes CASSLSRTGGTYEQYF.

This clonotype has a count of ten or more. This rearrangement joins TRBV3-1 to TRBJ2-1, with 8 nucleotides matching TRBD1. The V segment lost 1 base and the J segment 1 base; nucleotides outside the gene matches: 9. Germline assignment: CDR1 LGHDT and CDR2 YNNKEL (reference sequence). CDR3 size: 18 residues. The CDR3 spells CASSQVFGQGGSYNEQFF. For the CDR3, the DNA is TGTGCCAGCAGCCAAGTCTTCGGACAGGGCGGTTCCTACAATGAGCAGTTCTTC.

The chain has TRBV28 and TRBJ1-2; D is undetermined. The ends were cut back, 9 bases at V and 0 bases at J, with 11 bases in the middle. This CDR3 comprises 13 residues. Looked up from germline, CDR1 is MDHEN and CDR2 is SYDVKM. CDR3 protein: CARSEPPNYGYTF. The CDR3 bases are TGTGCCAGGAGTGAGCCTCCTAACTATGGCTACACCTTC.

The chain uses TRBV27 and TRBJ1-6, with 8 nucleotides matching TRBD1. This CDR3 comprises 15 residues. The V segment lost 5 bases and the J segment 6 bases; nucleotides outside the gene matches: 6. Germline values: CDR1 MNHEY, CDR2 SMNVEV (reference sequence). CDR3: CASSDLQGVNSPLHF. CDR3 sequence (DNA): TGTGCCAGCAGTGACCTACAGGGGGTTAATTCACCCCTCCACTTT.

As concerns this clonotype: This may arise from a read error, as a much more abundant clone is one base away. The CDR3 end shows no conserved phenylalanine or tryptophan, and so a read error is likely. The rearrangement uses TRBV7-2 and TRBJ2-2, with a weak D call TRBD1 (6 bases). V lost 3 bases to trimming and J lost 6 bases, with 11 bases between them. CDR1 SGHTA and CDR2 FQGNSA come from the germline V gene. The CDR3 has 14 amino acids. CDR3 residues: CASSFQGQSGELFS. The CDR3 region has the DNA TGTGCCAGCAGCTTCCAGGGGCAGTCCGGGGAGCTGTTTTCT.

The gene calls are TRBV5-1 and TRBJ2-1, with 10 bases lining up with TRBD2. The junction had 8 bases not matched to a gene; V was cut back by 4 bases and J by 7 bases. Germline values: CDR1 SGHRS, CDR2 YFSETQ. The CDR3 runs to 15 residues. The CDR3 DNA sequence: TGCGCCAGCAGCCCTGGTGGGACTAGCGAGAATGAGCAGTTCTTC. It translates to CASSPGGTSENEQFF.

This clonotype was picked up a small number of times. The chain joins TRBV3-1 to TRBJ1-1, with D perhaps TRBD1 (5 bases). Trimming took off 4 bases at V and 6 bases at J, with 12 bases between the two ends. This CDR3 has 13 amino acids. CDR1 and CDR2 from the germline V gene are LGHDT and YNNKEL (reference sequence). For the CDR3, the DNA is TGTGCCAGCAGCCTCCAGGGACGACCTGAAGCTTTCTTT. This sequence encodes CASSLQGRPEAFF.

V is TRBV27 and J is TRBJ2-5; TRBD1 matches 10 bases. The CDR3 covers 15 residues. The germline V gene encodes CDR1 MNHEY and CDR2 SMNVEV (reference sequence). Trimming cost V 4 bases and J 2 bases; bases outside gene matches: 4. The CDR3 sequence is CASSWDRGSQETQYF. CDR3 DNA sequence: TGTGCCAGCAGTTGGGACAGGGGCTCGCAAGAGACCCAGTACTTC.

The chain links TRBV24-1 to TRBJ2-7; 7 bases line up with TRBD1. CDR1 and CDR2 (germline): KGHDR, SFDVKD. V lost 2 bases and J lost 5; bases outside the gene matches: 8. This CDR3 has 15 amino acids. In DNA, the CDR3 is TGTGCCACCAGTGATTGGGCAGGGGGTAGGGACGAGCAGTACTTC. Protein: CATSDWAGGRDEQYF.

This clonotype was picked up a small number of times. J is TRBJ2-1 and V is TRBV20-1; the match to TRBD1 covers 7 bases. This CDR3 has 14 amino acids. After removal of 0 bases from V and 7 bases from J, the junction contained 6 bases not matched to a gene. Germline CDR1 and CDR2: DFQATT and SNEGSKA (reference sequence). The CDR3 sequence: CSARDIQGTNEQFF. CDR3 DNA sequence: TGCAGTGCTAGAGATATACAGGGGACGAATGAGCAGTTCTTC.

This clonotype appeared a few times. One end of the junction is discordant with germline, which a read error may explain. The chain joins TRBV20-1 to TRBJ1-1; 9 positions agree with TRBD1. CDR1 and CDR2 from the germline V gene are DFQATT and SNEGSKA (reference sequence). This CDR3 contains 12 residues. The CDR3 region is CVPGQGSTEAFF. DNA for the CDR3: TGTGTACCGGGACAGGGATCGACTGAAGCTTTCTTT.

The V and J genes are TRBV12-5 and TRBJ2-5, with 10 bases that match TRBD1. The V gene's germline CDR1 is LGHNT and CDR2 FRNRAP. V was pared by 1 base and J by 6 bases, with 2 bases of the junction left unmatched. This CDR3 is built from 14 residues. The CDR3 DNA is TGTGCTAGTGGTTTGGGACAGGGGGCGCAGACCCAGTACTTC. Protein product: CASGLGQGAQTQYF. Variable domain in full (rest from reference TRBV12-5 and TRBJ2-5): DARVTQTPRHKVTEMGQEVTMRCQPILGHNTVFWYRQTMMQGLELLAYFRNRAPLDDSGMPKDRFSAEMPDATLATLKIQPSEPRDSAVYFCASGLGQGAQTQYFGPGTRLLVL.

This clonotype was counted a few times. The chain employs TRBV9 and TRBJ1-1, with D perhaps matching TRBD1 (5 bases). Trimming pared 0 bases from V and 0 bases from J, leaving 15 bases between. The CDR3 is 17 residues long. Per germline, CDR1 SGDLS and CDR2 YYNGEE. The CDR3 here is CASSVASQGWVNTEAFF. The DNA for the CDR3 is TGTGCCAGCAGCGTAGCCAGCCAGGGTTGGGTGAACACTGAAGCTTTCTTT.

This clonotype has more than one count but fewer than ten. This rearrangement joins TRBV19 to TRBJ2-1, with D possibly TRBD2 on 5 matching bases. This CDR3 comprises 15 residues. V was trimmed by 2 bases and J by 0 bases, leaving 8 bases between them. Germline V gives CDR1 LNHDA, CDR2 SQIVND (reference sequence). CDR3 protein: CASSIWRSSYNEQFF. The DNA for the CDR3 is TGTGCCAGTAGTATATGGAGGAGCTCCTACAATGAGCAGTTCTTC.

In its sample, this clonotype was seen many times. The DNA of the CDR3 is TGCGCCAGCAGCTTGATAGAGGGGGGCAATGAGCAGTTCTTC. Translation gives CASSLIEGGNEQFF. This rearrangement joins TRBV5-1 to TRBJ2-1; the D gene could be TRBD1 or TRBD2 (6 bases each). The CDR3 runs 14 residues. Trimming left V 1 base short and J 6 bases short, with 11 bases between. In germline, CDR1 is SGHRS, CDR2 YFSETQ.

This chain links TRBV5-1 with TRBJ2-2; perhaps TRBD1 as D (7 bases). CDR3 length: 16 amino acids. V shed 2 bases and J shed 0 bases, with 11 bases lying between them. CDR1 SGHRS and CDR2 YFSETQ come from the germline V gene. The CDR3 DNA reads as TGCGCCAGCAGCTTCCAGGGGGGCTCGAACACCGGGGAGCTGTTTTTT. Translation gives CASSFQGGSNTGELFF.